This TCR beta chain is from a study of OX40 agonist ivuxolimab in advanced cancers. Study information: Patients took ivuxolimab, an agonistic anti-OX40 (CD134) antibody.

In this sample, this clone turned up once. A read error may account for a junction end that differs from germline. CDR3 length: 11 residues. Germline CDR1 and CDR2: MNHNY and SVGAGI (reference sequence). Sequenced by immunoSEQ multiplex PCR; TCRdb stores in-frame clones only, minus some. The data contain some 48,000 clones, around 80% of them singletons. This clonotype was obtained from an adult with an advanced solid tumor such as melanoma, head and neck, liver or kidney cancer. This sample comprised CD4+ or CD8+ T cells sorted from blood, obtained in a trial of the OX40 agonist ivuxolimab. The V and J genes are TRBV6-6 and TRBJ1-2; 7 bases are shared with TRBD1. Written as DNA, the CDR3 is TGTGCCAGCAGTTACTCAGACAGGGCCCTTTTC. Amino acid sequence: CASSYSDRALF.